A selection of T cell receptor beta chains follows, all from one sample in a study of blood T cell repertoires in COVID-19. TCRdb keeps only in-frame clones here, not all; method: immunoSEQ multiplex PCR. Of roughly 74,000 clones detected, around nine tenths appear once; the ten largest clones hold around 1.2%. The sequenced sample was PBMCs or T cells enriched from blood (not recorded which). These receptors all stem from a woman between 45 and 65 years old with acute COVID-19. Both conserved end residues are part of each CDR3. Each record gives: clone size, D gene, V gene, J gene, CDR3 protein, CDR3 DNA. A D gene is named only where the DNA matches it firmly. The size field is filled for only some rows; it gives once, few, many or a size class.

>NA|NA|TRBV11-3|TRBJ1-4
CASSSKEGREKLFF
TGTGCCAGCAGCTCCAAGGAGGGGCGGGAAAAACTGTTTTTT
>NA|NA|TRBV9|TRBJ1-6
CASSVATTPYNSPLHF
TGTGCCAGCAGCGTAGCTACTACACCCTATAATTCACCCCTCCACTTT
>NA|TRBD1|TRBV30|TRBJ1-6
CAWRPDRDSPLHF
TGTGCCTGGAGGCCGGACAGGGATTCACCCCTCCACTTT
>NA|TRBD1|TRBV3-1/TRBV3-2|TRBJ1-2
CASSQASGQGMGENTF
TGTGCCAGCAGCCAAGCGTCGGGACAGGGGATGGGAGAAAATACCTTC
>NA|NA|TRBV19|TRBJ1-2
CASRGTNSLNGYTF
TGTGCCAGTAGAGGGACAAATTCTCTAAATGGCTACACCTTC
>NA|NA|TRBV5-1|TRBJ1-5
CASSFFPGSNQPQHF
TGCGCCAGCAGCTTCTTCCCAGGCAGCAATCAGCCCCAGCATTTT
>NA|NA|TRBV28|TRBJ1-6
CASSAPDRENSPLHF
TGTGCCAGCAGCGCCCCGGACAGAGAAAATTCACCCCTCCACTTT
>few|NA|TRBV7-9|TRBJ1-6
CASGENSPLHF
TGTGCCAGCGGGGAGAATTCACCCCTCCACTTT
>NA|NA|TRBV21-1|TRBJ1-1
CASSKDRTDPLAPPNTEAFF
TGTGCCAGCAGCAAAGACAGGACAGACCCACTTGCGCCCCCGAACACTGAAGCTTTCTTT
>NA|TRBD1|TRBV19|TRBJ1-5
CASSISPDRPYSNQPQHF
TGTGCCAGTAGTATATCCCCGGACAGGCCTTATAGCAATCAGCCCCAGCATTTT
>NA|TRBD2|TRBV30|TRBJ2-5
CAWSPLEREGRETQYF
TGTGCCTGGAGTCCCCTTGAGCGGGAGGGCCGAGAGACCCAGTACTTC
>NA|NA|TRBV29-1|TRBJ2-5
CSVSDRQQETQYF
TGCAGCGTTTCCGACCGACAGCAAGAGACCCAGTACTTC
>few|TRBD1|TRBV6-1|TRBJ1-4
CASSEPGQNWEKLFF
TGTGCCAGCAGTGAACCGGGACAGAATTGGGAAAAACTGTTTTTT
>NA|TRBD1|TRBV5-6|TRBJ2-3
CASSFLTGGRTDTQYF
TGTGCCAGCAGCTTCCTGACAGGGGGCAGGACAGATACGCAGTATTTT
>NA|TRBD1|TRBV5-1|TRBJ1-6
CASSLGSDRGESPLHF
TGCGCCAGCAGCTTGGGCTCGGACAGGGGGGAATCACCCCTCCACTTT
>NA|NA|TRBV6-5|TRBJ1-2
CASGSGYGYTF
TGTGCCAGTGGGTCGGGCTATGGCTACACCTTC
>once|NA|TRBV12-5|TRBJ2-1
CASGLEIINEQFF
TGTGCTAGTGGTCTAGAGATTATCAATGAGCAGTTCTTC
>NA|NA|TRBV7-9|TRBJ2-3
CASSFRPETDTQYF
TGTGCCAGCAGCTTTCGACCGGAGACAGATACGCAGTATTTT
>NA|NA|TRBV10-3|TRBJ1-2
CAIRETQGYGGYTF
TGTGCCATCAGGGAGACCCAGGGCTATGGTGGCTACACCTTC
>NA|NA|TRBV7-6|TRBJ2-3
CASSLGRTNYRDTQYF
TGTGCCAGCAGCTTAGGAAGGACTAACTACAGAGATACGCAGTATTTT
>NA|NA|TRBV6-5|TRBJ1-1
CATRDTLNTEAFF
TGTGCCACTCGCGACACTTTGAACACTGAAGCTTTCTTT
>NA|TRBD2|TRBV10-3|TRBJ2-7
CTISELEAGVGEQYF
TGTACCATCAGTGAGTTAGAAGCGGGAGTAGGCGAGCAGTACTTC
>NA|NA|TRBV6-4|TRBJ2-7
CASSASESSYEQYF
TGTGCCAGCTCCGCGAGCGAGAGCTCCTACGAGCAGTACTTC
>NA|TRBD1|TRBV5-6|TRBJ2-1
CASSWGQSYNEQFF
TGTGCCAGCAGCTGGGGACAGTCCTACAATGAGCAGTTCTTC
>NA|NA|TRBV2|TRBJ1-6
CASSTGPGYNSPLHF
TGTGCCAGCAGTACTGGACCGGGATATAATTCACCCCTCCACTTT
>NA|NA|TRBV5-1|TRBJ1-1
CASSLMTGKTTEAFF
TGCGCCAGCAGCTTGATGACAGGAAAAACCACTGAAGCTTTCTTT
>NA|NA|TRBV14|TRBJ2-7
CASSVTQGTAYEQYF
TGTGCCAGCAGCGTCACACAGGGCACAGCCTACGAGCAGTACTTC
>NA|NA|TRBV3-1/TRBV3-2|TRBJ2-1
CASSPPGHYNEQFF
TGTGCCAGCAGCCCCCCCGGACATTACAATGAGCAGTTCTTC
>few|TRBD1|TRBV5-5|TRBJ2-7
CASSVKTGTGIGGRAYEQYF
TGTGCCAGCAGCGTCAAGACCGGGACAGGGATCGGGGGAAGAGCCTACGAGCAGTACTTC
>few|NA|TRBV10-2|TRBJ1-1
CASRRESHTEAFF
TGCGCCAGCAGGAGGGAAAGTCACACTGAAGCTTTCTTT
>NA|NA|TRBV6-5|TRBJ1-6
CASSYGQGLNSPLHF
TGTGCCAGCAGTTACGGGCAGGGTTTGAATTCACCCCTCCACTTT
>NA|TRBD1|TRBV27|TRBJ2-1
CASSLTSGGRDNEQFF
TGTGCCAGCAGTTTAACATCAGGGGGTAGGGACAATGAGCAGTTCTTC
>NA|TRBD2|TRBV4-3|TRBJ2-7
CASSQDLLAGSYEQYF
TGCGCCAGCAGCCAAGACCTACTAGCGGGATCCTATGAGCAGTACTTC
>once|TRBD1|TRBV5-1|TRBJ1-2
CASSLTGTGGTYGYTF
TGCGCCAGCAGCTTAACCGGGACAGGGGGCACTTATGGCTACACCTTC
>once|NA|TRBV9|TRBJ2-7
CASTRGGMGEQYF
TGTGCCAGCACCAGGGGAGGGATGGGTGAGCAGTACTTC
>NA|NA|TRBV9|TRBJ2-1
CASSVDSVLASYNEQFF
TGTGCCAGCAGCGTAGATAGCGTCCTAGCGTCCTACAATGAGCAGTTCTTC
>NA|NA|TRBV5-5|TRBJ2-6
CASSLAQASGANVLTF
TGTGCCAGCAGCTTGGCCCAGGCCTCTGGGGCCAACGTCCTGACTTTC
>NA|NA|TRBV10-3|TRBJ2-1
CAILRESGANEQFF
TGTGCCATACTAAGGGAGAGCGGAGCCAATGAGCAGTTCTTC
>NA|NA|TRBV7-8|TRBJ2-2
CASSLVLGAGTGELFF
TGTGCCAGCAGCTTAGTGCTGGGGGCTGGGACCGGGGAGCTGTTTTTT
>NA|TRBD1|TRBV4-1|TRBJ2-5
CASSQVAARGQQETQYF
TGCGCCAGCAGCCAAGTAGCGGCCAGGGGGCAACAAGAGACCCAGTACTTC
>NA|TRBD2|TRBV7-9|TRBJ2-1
CASSLGAGVGNEQFF
TGTGCCAGCAGCTTAGGGGCGGGAGTAGGTAATGAGCAGTTCTTC
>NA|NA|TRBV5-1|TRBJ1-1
CASSLFGGAETEAFF
TGCGCCAGCAGCTTATTTGGGGGCGCAGAAACTGAAGCTTTCTTT
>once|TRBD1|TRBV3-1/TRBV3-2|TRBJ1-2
CASSQGVGTGLLYGYTF
TGTGCCAGCAGCCAAGGTGTCGGGACAGGCCTTCTTTATGGCTACACCTTC
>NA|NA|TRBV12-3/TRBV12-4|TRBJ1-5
CASSFASQPQHF
TGTGCCAGCAGTTTCGCGTCCCAGCCCCAGCATTTT
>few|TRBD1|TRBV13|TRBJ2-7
CASSLGQGMNEQYF
TGTGCCAGCAGCTTAGGACAGGGGATGAACGAGCAGTACTTC
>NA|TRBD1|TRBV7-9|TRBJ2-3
CASSLLQTGTGSTDTQYF
TGTGCCAGCAGCTTACTTCAGACCGGGACAGGGAGCACAGATACGCAGTATTTT
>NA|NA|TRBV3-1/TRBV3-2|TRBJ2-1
CASRRRDGRRHNEQFF
TGTGCCAGTCGACGGCGTGACGGGCGGAGGCACAATGAGCAGTTCTTC
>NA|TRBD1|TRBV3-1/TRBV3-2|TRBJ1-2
CASSQDPRAGGVGYGYTF
TGTGCCAGCAGCCAAGATCCGAGGGCAGGGGGCGTGGGCTATGGCTACACCTTC
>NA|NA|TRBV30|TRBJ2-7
CAWSVGSGYEQYF
TGTGCCTGGAGTGTGGGGAGCGGCTACGAGCAGTACTTC
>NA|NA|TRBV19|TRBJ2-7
CASSPQDSNYEQYF
TGTGCCAGTAGTCCCCAGGACAGCAACTACGAGCAGTACTTC
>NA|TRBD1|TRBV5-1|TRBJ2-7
CASSFNGQGVNEQYF
TGCGCCAGCAGCTTTAATGGACAGGGGGTTAACGAGCAGTACTTC
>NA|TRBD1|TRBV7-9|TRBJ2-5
CASSLTGAEYF
TGTGCCAGCAGCTTGACAGGGGCGGAGTACTTC
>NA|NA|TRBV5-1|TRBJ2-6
CASSWTIQGFGANVLTF
TGCGCCAGCAGCTGGACTATACAGGGGTTTGGGGCCAACGTCCTGACTTTC